Each of the 5 T cell receptor beta chains below was sequenced from the same sample in a study of identical twins. TCRdb processed the 5' RACE reads anew with MiXCR; each CDR3 protein has one entry. The sample has fewer than 350,000 distinct CDR3 sequences, roughly 8.6% seen once. Another study also made use of these data, one on yellow fever vaccine responses in identical twins.

Sequencing was performed on memory (CD45RO+) T cells sorted from blood. Source of these receptors: a woman in her late teens or twenties in good health.

This clonotype was detected only a few times. The V gene is TRBV20-1, the J gene TRBJ2-3; 12 bases fit TRBD2. V dropped 5 bases and J dropped 0; count of bases not matched to a gene: 3. Per the germline V gene, CDR1 is DFQATT and CDR2 is SNEGSKA (reference sequence). The CDR3 loop spans 15 amino acids. In DNA, the CDR3 is TGCAGTGCTCTCGGACTAGCGGGGAGCACAGATACGCAGTATTTT. Its translation is CSALGLAGSTDTQYF.

This clonotype has a count of ten or more. This chain connects TRBV12-3 or TRBV12-4 to TRBJ1-6; D is unclear. Trimming removed 6 bases from V and 9 bases from J, with 15 bases in between. This CDR3 has 14 amino acids. This CDR3 is CASRPPGEGSPLHF. The DNA of the CDR3 is TGTGCCAGCAGGCCCCCTGGGGAGGGTTCACCCCTCCACTTT.

This clonotype was detected ten times or more. The chain combines TRBV12-3 or TRBV12-4 with TRBJ1-5; D is possibly TRBD1 (5 bases). The CDR3 consists of 13 residues. V dropped 6 bases and J dropped 1 base, with 7 bases sitting between them. In DNA form, the CDR3 reads TGTGCCAGCAGCAAGGGGAGCAATCAGCCCCAGCATTTT. Its translation is CASSKGSNQPQHF.

This clonotype was seen a few times. The chain joins TRBV27 to TRBJ2-1; TRBD2 aligns across 7 bases. The length of the CDR3 is 16 residues. The ends lost 3 bases at V and 7 bases at J; junction bases unmatched: 12. Germline V gene lookup returns CDR1 MNHEY and CDR2 SMNVEV (reference sequence). The CDR3 loop is CASSFIGGLERNEQFF. DNA of the CDR3: TGTGCCAGCAGTTTCATCGGAGGACTAGAGAGGAATGAGCAGTTCTTC.

This clonotype was counted a few times. The chain links TRBV4-1 to TRBJ2-3; 10 positions agree with TRBD2. Germline-derived CDR1 and CDR2 are MGHRA and YSYEKL. The CDR3 consists of 20 residues. With V trimmed by 2 bases and J by 0 bases, 14 bases remained unmatched. The CDR3 sequence: CASSQPSGTSGASSTDTQYF. Written as DNA, the CDR3 is TGCGCCAGCAGCCAACCATCAGGCACTAGCGGGGCCTCTAGCACAGATACGCAGTATTTT.